The sequence of this TCR beta chain was determined in a study of blood T cell repertoires in COVID-19. Germline V gene data show CDR1 as SGDLS and CDR2 as YYNGEE. Trimming removed 3 bases from V and 4 bases from J, with 7 bases in between. CDR3 length: 12 amino acids. Sequencing used immunoSEQ multiplex PCR; TCRdb keeps in-frame clones, though not all of them. This table holds about 260,000 clones, approximately 86% found once. The V and J genes are TRBV9 and TRBJ2-5, with a possible D match to TRBD2 (6 bases). Sequenced input: peripheral blood. This receptor was taken from a woman in her sixties or seventies with COVID-19, enrolled during active disease. In nucleotides, the CDR3 is TGTGCCAGCAGCGGGAGGGGAGAGACCCAGTACTTC. Residues: CASSGRGETQYF.